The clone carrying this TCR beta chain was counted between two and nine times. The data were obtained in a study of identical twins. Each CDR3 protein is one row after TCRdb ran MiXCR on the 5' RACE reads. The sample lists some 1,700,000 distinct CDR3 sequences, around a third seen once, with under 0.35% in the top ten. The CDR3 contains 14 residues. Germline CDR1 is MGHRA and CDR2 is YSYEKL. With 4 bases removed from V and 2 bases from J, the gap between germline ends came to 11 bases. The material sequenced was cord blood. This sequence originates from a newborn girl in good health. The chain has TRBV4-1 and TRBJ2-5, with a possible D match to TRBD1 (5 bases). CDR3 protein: CASSRIGQQETQYF. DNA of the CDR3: TGCGCCAGCAGCCGGATAGGACAACAAGAGACCCAGTACTTC.